The present T cell receptor (beta chain) was sequenced within a study of tumour-infiltrating T cells in Burkitt lymphoma. The overall study: All epidemiological Burkitt lymphoma subtypes were represented in the cohort.

Germline CDR1 reads SGDLS; CDR2 reads YYNGEE. The CDR3 loop spans 16 amino acids. V gave up 0 bases and J gave up 0 bases, with 11 bases separating them. Overall study results and limits: Several public clonotypes recurred in numerous Burkitt lymphoma patients.

Data came from immunoSEQ multiplex PCR; TCRdb stores just in-frame clones and leaves some out. The data contain some 2,900 clones, approximately 15% of them seen just once; the ten biggest clones take up around 3.3%. About this clone: Its target is not known.

Sequencing input: tumor tissue. V is TRBV9 and J is TRBJ2-3; the D gene is possibly TRBD2 (6 bases). This clonotype was obtained from a human donor with Burkitt lymphoma. This CDR3 reads CASSVGPGLSTDTQYF. DNA for the CDR3: TGTGCCAGCAGCGTAGGGCCGGGACTTAGCACAGATACGCAGTATTTT.